The rows below give T cell receptor beta chains drawn from one sample of a study of control samples from healthy donors and cancer patients. Sequenced by immunoSEQ multiplex PCR; TCRdb stores in-frame clones only, minus some. The sample includes around 180,000 clones, around 88% of them seen just once. Sequenced input: blood. The receptors here all came from a woman aged 30 to 39 in good health. CDR3s include the opening cysteine and the closing phenylalanine or tryptophan.

>TRBV5-1|TRBJ1-4
CASSLDRGRATNEKLFF
>TRBV6-5|TRBJ2-1
CASSFDSAGGRREQFF
>TRBV11-2|TRBJ1-2
CASSSQPPASSGYTF
>TRBV25-1|TRBJ2-5
CASSSAGSLETQYF
>TRBV4-1|TRBJ2-2
CASSQDYRPGELFF
>TRBV5-1|TRBJ2-7
CASSPGTEGNEQYF
>TRBV24-1|TRBJ2-1
CATSDLRGSSYNEQFF
>TRBV19|TRBJ1-5
CATEDRGSHQPQHF
>TRBV27|TRBJ1-5
CASSLTPSQPQHF
>TRBV2|TRBJ2-2
CASSEALPGAGELFF
>TRBV19|TRBJ2-7
CASSIAPAYEQYF
>TRBV7-9|TRBJ1-1
CASSLGTGTNTEAFF
>TRBV7-8|TRBJ2-3
CASSSRPGITDTQYF